This paragraph reports one TCR beta chain. Under the authors' procedure: Using reference gene primer amplification, nucleated cell counts were estimated. The method was immunoSEQ multiplex PCR; TCRdb's version includes in-frame clones alone and lacks a portion of them. D and trimming come from the DNA, and the V and J calls and clone size come from that table. The data show approximately 290,000 clones, more than 85% seen once. These data belong to a study of blood T cell repertoires in COVID-19. Looking at the study overall: Specimens from acute and convalescent COVID-19 originated in the United States, Italy and Spain. PBMCs, B-cell-depleted T cells, or T cells provided the cDNA or gDNA that made up the material.

Germline assignment: CDR1 MNHEY and CDR2 SVGEGT. The V and J ends lost 0 bases and 7 bases respectively, with 15 bases between them. The CDR3 loop spans 16 amino acids. The chain recombines TRBV6-2 or TRBV6-3 with TRBJ1-4, with a tentative D call TRBD1 (6 bases). The TCR originated in a young man with acute or convalescent COVID-19. Material for sequencing was peripheral blood. CDR3 sequence reads: CASSYSNRVLSEKLFF. The CDR3 DNA is TGTGCCAGCAGTTACTCGAACAGGGTCTTGAGTGAAAAACTGTTTTTT.